This T cell receptor (beta chain) was observed in a study of CD8+ T cells in alopecia areata. Looking at the study overall: Treated patients took oral tofacitinib at 5 to 10 mg twice daily. It was 6 to 18 months of tofacitinib, and then there were 6 months off drug. Whole-study results and caveats: It was lesional scalp, especially alopecia totalis/universalis, that showed higher clonality than normal scalp. Sequencing of scalp tissue also captures the resident alphabeta T cells of normal skin.

Noted treatment: oral pan-JAK inhibitor, 5-10 mg twice daily. Peripheral blood samples and lesional scalp punch biopsies were obtained from alopecia areata patients. Comments on this clone: The antigen remains undetermined.

The CDR3 has 15 residues. Germline CDR1 MNHNS, CDR2 SASEGT. The V gene end was trimmed by 5 bases and the J gene end by 1 base; junction bases not matched to a gene: 5. cDNA prepared by RNA extraction and subsequent reverse transcription served as the template for sequencing. Sequencing used immunoSEQ multiplex PCR; TCRdb keeps in-frame clones, though not all of them. This table has about 4,300 clones, over 65% appearing once. The specimen was skin, collected at week 24, from a patient treated with tofacitinib. This receptor was identified in a human donor with alopecia areata. The rearrangement uses TRBV6-1 and TRBJ2-4, with 7 nucleotides matching TRBD1. CDR3 nucleotide sequence: TGTGCCAGCAGTTTACAGGGGATGGCCAAAAACATTCAGTACTTC. Its protein is CASSLQGMAKNIQYF.